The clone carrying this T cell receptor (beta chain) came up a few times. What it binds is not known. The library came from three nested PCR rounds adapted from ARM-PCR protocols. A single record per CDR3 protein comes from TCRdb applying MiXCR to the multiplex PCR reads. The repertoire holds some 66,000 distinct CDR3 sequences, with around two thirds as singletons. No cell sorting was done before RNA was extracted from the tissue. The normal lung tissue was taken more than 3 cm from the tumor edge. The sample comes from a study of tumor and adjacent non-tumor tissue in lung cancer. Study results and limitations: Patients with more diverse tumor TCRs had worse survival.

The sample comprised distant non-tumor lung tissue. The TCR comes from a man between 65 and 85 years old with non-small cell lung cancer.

This chain's CDR3 is CASSGAGGGGRGTDTQYF. The CDR3 DNA reads as TGTGCCAGCAGTGGAGCGGGAGGGGGAGGACGTGGCACAGATACGCAGTATTTT. The rearrangement joins TRBV6-1 to TRBJ2-3, with 10 bases fitting TRBD2. Trimming removed 4 bases from V and 1 base from J; junction bases left unmatched: 11. CDR1 is MNHNS and CDR2 is SASEGT in the germline V gene. This CDR3 spans 18 amino acids.